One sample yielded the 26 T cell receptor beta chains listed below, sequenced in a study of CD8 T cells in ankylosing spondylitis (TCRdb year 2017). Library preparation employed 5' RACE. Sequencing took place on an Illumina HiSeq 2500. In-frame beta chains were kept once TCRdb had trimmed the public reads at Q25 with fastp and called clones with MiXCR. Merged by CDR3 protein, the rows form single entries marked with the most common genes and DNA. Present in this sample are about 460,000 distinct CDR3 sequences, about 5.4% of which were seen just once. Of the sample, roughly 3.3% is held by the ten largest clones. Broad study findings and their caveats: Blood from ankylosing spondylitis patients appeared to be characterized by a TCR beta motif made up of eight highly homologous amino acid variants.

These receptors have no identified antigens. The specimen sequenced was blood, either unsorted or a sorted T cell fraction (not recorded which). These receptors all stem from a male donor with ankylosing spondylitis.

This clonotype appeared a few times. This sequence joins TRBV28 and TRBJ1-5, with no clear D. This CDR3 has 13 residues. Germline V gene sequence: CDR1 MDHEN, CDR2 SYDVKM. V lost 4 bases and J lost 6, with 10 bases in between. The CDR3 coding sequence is TGTGCCAGCAGTTCAGGATGGGGTCAGCCCCAGCATTTT. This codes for CASSSGWGQPQHF.

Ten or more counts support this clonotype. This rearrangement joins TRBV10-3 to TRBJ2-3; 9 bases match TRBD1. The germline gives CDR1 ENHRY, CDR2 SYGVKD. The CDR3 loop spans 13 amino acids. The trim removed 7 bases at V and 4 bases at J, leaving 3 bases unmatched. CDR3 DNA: TGTGCCATCAAAGGACAGGGGCCAGATACGCAGTATTTT. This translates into CAIKGQGPDTQYF.

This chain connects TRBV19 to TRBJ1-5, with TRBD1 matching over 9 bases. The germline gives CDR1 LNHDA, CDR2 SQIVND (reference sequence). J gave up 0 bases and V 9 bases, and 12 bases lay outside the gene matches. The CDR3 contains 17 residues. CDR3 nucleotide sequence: TGTGCCAGCCGCCCGGACAGGGGCCTACATAGCAATCAGCCCCAGCATTTT. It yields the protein CASRPDRGLHSNQPQHF.

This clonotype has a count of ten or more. CDR3 in amino acids: CASSLAGGRNEQFF. The CDR3 nucleotides are TGTGCCAGCAGCTTGGCGGGGGGGCGGAATGAGCAGTTCTTC. This chain links TRBV7-9 with TRBJ2-1, with 9 bases that match TRBD2. Germline V gene sequence: CDR1 SEHNR, CDR2 FQNEAQ (reference sequence). The CDR3 extends over 14 amino acids. J lost 7 bases, V lost 3 bases, and 4 bases had no gene match.

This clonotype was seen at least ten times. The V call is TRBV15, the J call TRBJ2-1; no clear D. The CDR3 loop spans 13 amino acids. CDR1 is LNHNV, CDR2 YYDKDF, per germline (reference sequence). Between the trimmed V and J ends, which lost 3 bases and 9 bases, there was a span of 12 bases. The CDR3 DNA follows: TGTGCCACCAGCAGGGACCTGCGACCTGAGCAGTTCTTC. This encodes CATSRDLRPEQFF.

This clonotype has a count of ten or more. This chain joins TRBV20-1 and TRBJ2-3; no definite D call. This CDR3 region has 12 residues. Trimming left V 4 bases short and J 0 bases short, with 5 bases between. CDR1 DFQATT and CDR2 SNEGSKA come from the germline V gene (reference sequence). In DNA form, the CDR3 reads TGCAGTGCTATAAGGAGCACAGATACGCAGTATTTT. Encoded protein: CSAIRSTDTQYF.

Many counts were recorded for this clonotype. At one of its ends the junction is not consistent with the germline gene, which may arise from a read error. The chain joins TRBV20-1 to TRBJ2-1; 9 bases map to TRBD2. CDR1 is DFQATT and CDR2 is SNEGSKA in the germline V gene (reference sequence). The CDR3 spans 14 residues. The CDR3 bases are TGCAGTGCTACCGTACTTGGTCTAGCGGGATCATTTGCCTTC. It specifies CSATVLGLAGSFAF.

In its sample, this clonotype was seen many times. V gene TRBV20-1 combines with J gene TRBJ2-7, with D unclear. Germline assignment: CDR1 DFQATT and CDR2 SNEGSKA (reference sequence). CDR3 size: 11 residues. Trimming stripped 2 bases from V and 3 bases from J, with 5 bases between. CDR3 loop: CSARSNYEQYF. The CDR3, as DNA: TGCAGTGCTAGATCAAACTACGAGCAGTACTTC.

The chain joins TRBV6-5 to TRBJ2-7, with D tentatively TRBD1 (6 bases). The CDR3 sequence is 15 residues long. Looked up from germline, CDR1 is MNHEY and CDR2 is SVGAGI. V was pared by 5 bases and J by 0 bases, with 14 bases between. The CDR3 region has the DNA TGTGCCAGCAGTAACGACAGGAGAATCTCCTACGAGCAGTACTTC. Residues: CASSNDRRISYEQYF.

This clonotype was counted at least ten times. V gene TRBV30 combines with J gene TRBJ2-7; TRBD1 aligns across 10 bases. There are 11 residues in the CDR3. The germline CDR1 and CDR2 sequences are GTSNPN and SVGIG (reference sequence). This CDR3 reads CAGDRGHEQYF. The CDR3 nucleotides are TGTGCGGGGGACAGGGGACACGAGCAGTACTTC.

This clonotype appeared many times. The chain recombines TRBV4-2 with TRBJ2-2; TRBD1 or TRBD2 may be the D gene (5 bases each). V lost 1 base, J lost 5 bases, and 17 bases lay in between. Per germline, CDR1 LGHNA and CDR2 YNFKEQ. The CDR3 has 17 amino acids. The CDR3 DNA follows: TGTGCCAGCAGCCAAGTGAGGGGCGCGGAGAATACCGGGGAGCTGTTTTTT. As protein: CASSQVRGAENTGELFF.

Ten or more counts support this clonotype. CDR3 protein: CASSFRGFYGEKLFF. In DNA form, the CDR3 reads TGTGCCAGCAGTTTTCGAGGTTTTTACGGTGAAAAACTGTTTTTT. This chain links TRBV28 with TRBJ1-4; D is unclear. The ends were cut back, 3 bases at V and 7 bases at J, with 15 bases in the middle. This CDR3 region has 15 residues. CDR1 and CDR2 from the germline V gene are MDHEN and SYDVKM.

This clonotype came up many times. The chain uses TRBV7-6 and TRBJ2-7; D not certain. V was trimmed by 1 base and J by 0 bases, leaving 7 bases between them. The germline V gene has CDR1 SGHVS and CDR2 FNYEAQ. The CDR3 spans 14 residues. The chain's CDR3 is CASSLGPNSYEQYF. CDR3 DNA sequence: TGTGCCAGCAGCTTAGGCCCGAACTCCTACGAGCAGTACTTC.

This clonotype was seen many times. The CDR3 here is CASSPRAYSAPYNEQFF. The CDR3 nucleotides are TGTGCCAGCTCACCACGGGCTTATTCTGCACCGTACAATGAGCAGTTCTTC. This chain links TRBV18 with TRBJ2-1; D unclear. The V gene's germline CDR1 is KGHSH and CDR2 LQKENI. Trimming stripped 1 base from V and 4 bases from J, with 17 bases between. The CDR3 length is 17 residues.

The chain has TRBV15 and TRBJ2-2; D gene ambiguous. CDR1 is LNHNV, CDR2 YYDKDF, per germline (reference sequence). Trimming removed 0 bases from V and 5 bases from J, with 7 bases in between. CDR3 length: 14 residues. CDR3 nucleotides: TGTGCCACCAGCAGAGAAACCAGGACCGGGGAGCTGTTTTTT. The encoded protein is CATSRETRTGELFF.

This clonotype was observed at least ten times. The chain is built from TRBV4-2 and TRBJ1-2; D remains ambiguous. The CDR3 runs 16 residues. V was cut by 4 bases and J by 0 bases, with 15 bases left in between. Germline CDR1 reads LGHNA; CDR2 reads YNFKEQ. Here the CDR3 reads CASSPREAVANYGYTF. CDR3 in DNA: TGTGCCAGCAGCCCCCGGGAGGCGGTAGCTAACTATGGCTACACCTTC.

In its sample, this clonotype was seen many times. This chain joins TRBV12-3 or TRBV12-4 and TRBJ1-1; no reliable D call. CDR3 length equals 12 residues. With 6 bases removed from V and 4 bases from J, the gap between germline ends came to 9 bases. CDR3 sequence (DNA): TGTGCCAGCAGCCCTCAAAGCACTGAAGCTTTCTTT. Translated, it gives CASSPQSTEAFF.

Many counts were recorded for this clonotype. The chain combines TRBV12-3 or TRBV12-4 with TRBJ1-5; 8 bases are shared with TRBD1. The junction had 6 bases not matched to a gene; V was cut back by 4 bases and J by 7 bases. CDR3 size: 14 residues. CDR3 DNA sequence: TGTGCCAGCAGTTACCGACAGGGGAGGCAGCCCCAGCATTTT. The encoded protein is CASSYRQGRQPQHF.

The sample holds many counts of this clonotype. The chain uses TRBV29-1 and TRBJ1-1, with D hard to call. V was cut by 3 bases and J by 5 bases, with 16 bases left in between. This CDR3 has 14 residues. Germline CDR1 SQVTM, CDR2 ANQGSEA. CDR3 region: CSVELLQAATEAFF. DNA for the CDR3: TGCAGCGTTGAGCTGCTCCAGGCGGCGACTGAAGCTTTCTTT. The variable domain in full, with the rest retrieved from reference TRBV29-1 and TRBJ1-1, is SAVISQKPSRDICQRGTSLTIQCQVDSQVTMMFWYRQQPGQSLTLIATANQGSEATYESGFVIDKFPISRPNLTFSTLTVSNMSPEDSSIYLCSVELLQAATEAFFGQGTRLTVV.

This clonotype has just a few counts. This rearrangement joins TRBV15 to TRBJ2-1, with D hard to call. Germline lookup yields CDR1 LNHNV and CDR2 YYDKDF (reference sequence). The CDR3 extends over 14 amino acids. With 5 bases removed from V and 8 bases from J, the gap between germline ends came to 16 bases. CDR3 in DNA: TGTGCCACCAGCCCAGGACCGTCCCGGCATGAGCAGTTCTTC. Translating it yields CATSPGPSRHEQFF.

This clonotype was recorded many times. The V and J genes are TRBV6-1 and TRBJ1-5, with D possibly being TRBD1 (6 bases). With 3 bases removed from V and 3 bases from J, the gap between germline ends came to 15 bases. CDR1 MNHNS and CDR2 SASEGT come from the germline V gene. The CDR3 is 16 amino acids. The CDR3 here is CASSDSVGTLNQPQHF. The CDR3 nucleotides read TGTGCCAGCAGTGATTCTGTGGGGACACTCAATCAGCCCCAGCATTTT.

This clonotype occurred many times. The CDR3 DNA reads as TGCAGTGCTAGAGTGAGTAGCGGGAGCGACGAGCAGTACTTC. Its protein product is CSARVSSGSDEQYF. The rearrangement joins TRBV20-1 to TRBJ2-7; TRBD2 agrees at 9 bases. The V segment lost 1 base and the J segment 5 bases; nucleotides outside the gene matches: 6. CDR1 DFQATT and CDR2 SNEGSKA come from the germline V gene (reference sequence). This CDR3 has 14 residues.

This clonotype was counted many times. The CDR3 loop is CASSFNTGNTEAFF. CDR3 DNA sequence: TGCGCCAGCAGCTTTAATACAGGGAACACTGAAGCTTTCTTT. V and J are TRBV5-1 and TRBJ1-1; possibly TRBD1 for D (5 bases). Germline V CDR1 and CDR2: SGHRS, YFSETQ. Trimming pared 2 bases from V and 1 base from J, leaving 9 bases between. This CDR3 is built from 14 residues.

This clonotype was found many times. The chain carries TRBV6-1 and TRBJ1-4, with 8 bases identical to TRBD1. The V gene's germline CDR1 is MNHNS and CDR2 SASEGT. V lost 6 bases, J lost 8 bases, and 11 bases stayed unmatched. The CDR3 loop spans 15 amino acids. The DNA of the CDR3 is TGTGCCAGCAGAAAGGGGACCAGGGGGCGAGAAAAACTGTTTTTT. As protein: CASRKGTRGREKLFF.

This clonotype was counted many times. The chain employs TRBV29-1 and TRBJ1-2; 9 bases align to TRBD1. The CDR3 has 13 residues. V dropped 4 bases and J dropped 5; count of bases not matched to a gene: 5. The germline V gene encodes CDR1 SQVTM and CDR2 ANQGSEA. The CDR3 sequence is CSVATGGAYGYTF. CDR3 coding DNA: TGCAGCGTTGCAACAGGGGGCGCGTATGGCTACACCTTC.

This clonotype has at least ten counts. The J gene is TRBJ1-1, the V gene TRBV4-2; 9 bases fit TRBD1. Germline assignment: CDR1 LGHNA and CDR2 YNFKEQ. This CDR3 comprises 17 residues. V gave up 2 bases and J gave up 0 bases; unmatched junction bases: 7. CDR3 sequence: CASSQRLTGGLNTEAFF. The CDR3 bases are TGTGCCAGCAGCCAAAGGTTGACAGGGGGACTGAACACTGAAGCTTTCTTT.